Here is one T cell receptor (beta chain) with its context. Its antigen is as yet unknown. For TCR beta, cDNA was produced by 5'RACE template switching with UMIs. TCRdb re-called the 5' RACE reads; one entry per CDR3 protein, DNA not given. The sample has almost 450,000 distinct CDR3 sequences. The CDR3 consists of 18 residues. Germline V gene lookup returns CDR1 MRHNA and CDR2 SNTAGT. This specimen belongs to a study of T cells expressing NK-cell markers. Study-level points and caveats: Expanded NKG2C+ T cell clones had unclear HCMV specificity. CD8+ T cells in roughly six donors included dominant NKG2C+ clonotypes at roughly 1.0-8%.

This receptor was taken from a woman between 18 and 70 years old in good health. The material sequenced was blood T cells: a sorted CD56 or NKG2C T cell subset, CD4+ or CD8+ T cells, or bulk PBMC T cells (not recorded which). The chain recombines TRBV6-4 with TRBJ2-1; the D call from TCRdb, TRBD2, cannot be confirmed without DNA. CDR3 in amino acids: CASSRLAGGGSSYNEQFF.